The next 26 T cell receptor beta chains were all read from a single sample in a study of OX40 agonist ivuxolimab in advanced cancers. The method was immunoSEQ multiplex PCR; TCRdb's version includes in-frame clones alone and lacks a portion of them. Altogether about 99,000 clones are present, 91% being singletons, with the ten largest covering 0.25% to 0.35%. The input for sequencing was CD4+ or CD8+ T cells sorted from blood, taken in a trial of the OX40 agonist ivuxolimab. These receptors originate from an adult with an advanced solid tumor such as melanoma, head and neck, liver or kidney cancer.

The gene calls are TRBV28 and TRBJ2-7; a possible D gene is TRBD1 (6 bases). The germline CDR1 and CDR2 sequences are MDHEN and SYDVKM. The length of the CDR3 is 14 residues. V lost 5 bases and J 2 bases, leaving 13 bases between the germline ends. Here the CDR3 DNA reads TGTGCCAGCAGTACCGGGACACTACCCTACGAGCAGTACTTC. Translated, it gives CASSTGTLPYEQYF.

This clone was observed a single time. This chain links TRBV5-4 with TRBJ2-3; 14 positions agree with TRBD2. CDR1 SGHNT and CDR2 YYREEE come from the germline V gene (reference sequence). The length of the CDR3 is 16 residues. V lost 5 bases, J lost 4 bases, and 6 bases stayed unmatched. CDR3 loop: CASSPGTSGSADTQYF. The CDR3 region has the DNA TGTGCCAGCAGTCCAGGGACTAGCGGGAGCGCAGATACGCAGTATTTT.

The chain uses TRBV10-3 and TRBJ1-5; the D is unclear. V dropped 4 bases and J dropped 6 bases, with 7 bases sitting between them. From germline, CDR1 is ENHRY and CDR2 SYGVKD. This CDR3 spans 12 amino acids. The CDR3 coding sequence is TGTGCCATCAGTGCAGACGGTCAGCCCCAGCATTTT. This translates into CAISADGQPQHF.

V usage is TRBV30 and J usage is TRBJ1-5; 7 positions agree with TRBD1. Germline V lookup: CDR1 GTSNPN, CDR2 SVGIG (reference sequence). V shed 4 bases and J 6 bases; nucleotides not matched to a gene: 9. The CDR3 is 14 residues long. Here the CDR3 reads CAWTRQGGTQPQHF. Here the CDR3 DNA reads TGTGCCTGGACTCGACAGGGAGGAACTCAGCCCCAGCATTTT.

The genes are TRBV27 and TRBJ2-5; TRBD1 agrees at 7 bases. This CDR3 region has 17 residues. V was pared by 5 bases and J by 3 bases, with 15 bases of the junction left unmatched. In germline, CDR1 is MNHEY, CDR2 SMNVEV (reference sequence). The CDR3 coding sequence is TGTGCCAGCAGTCGGCGAGGGGGCCGCCGCTTAGAAGAGACCCAGTACTTC. Translation gives CASSRRGGRRLEETQYF.

V and J are TRBV6-6 and TRBJ1-5, with TRBD1 matching 7 bases. The germline gives CDR1 MNHNY, CDR2 SVGAGI (reference sequence). V shed 5 bases and J 1 base; nucleotides not matched to a gene: 5. The CDR3 runs to 15 residues. The CDR3, as DNA: TGTGCCAGCAGTACCCCGGGACAGAGCAATCAGCCCCAGCATTTT. This sequence encodes CASSTPGQSNQPQHF.

The V and J genes are TRBV2 and TRBJ2-1; weak D call: TRBD2 (6 bases). Germline-derived CDR1 and CDR2 are SNHLY and FYNNEI. This CDR3 comprises 13 residues. The V end was cut by 6 bases, the J end by 5 bases, with 11 bases between. The CDR3 region is CASRVSGHNEQFF. The CDR3 nucleotides are TGTGCCAGCAGAGTTAGCGGTCACAATGAGCAGTTCTTC.

The V and J genes are TRBV4-1 and TRBJ1-5, with D tentatively TRBD1 (5 bases). V was cut by 4 bases and J by 6 bases, with 13 bases left in between. In germline, CDR1 is MGHRA, CDR2 YSYEKL. The CDR3 covers 14 residues. CDR3 loop: CASSPGRVGQPQHF. The CDR3 DNA reads as TGCGCCAGCAGCCCAGGGAGGGTGGGTCAGCCCCAGCATTTT.

The chain is built from TRBV30 and TRBJ1-2; TRBD1 matches at 7 bases. V lost 3 bases, J lost 7 bases, and 8 bases stayed unmatched. The CDR3 has 13 residues. Germline CDR1 GTSNPN, CDR2 SVGIG (reference sequence). Here the CDR3 DNA reads TGTGCCTGGAGCTCAGGGGGTTTTAGTGGCTACACCTTC. It translates to CAWSSGGFSGYTF.

The chain recombines TRBV28 with TRBJ1-5, with TRBD1 identical over 8 bases. Germline V gene lookup returns CDR1 MDHEN and CDR2 SYDVKM. The V segment lost 7 bases and the J segment 7 bases; nucleotides outside the gene matches: 12. The CDR3 covers 15 residues. CDR3 amino acids: CASTETGGARQPQHF. DNA of the CDR3: TGTGCCAGCACCGAAACAGGGGGTGCGCGGCAGCCCCAGCATTTT. The entire variable domain, with the rest obtained from reference TRBV28 and TRBJ1-5, is as follows: DVKVTQSSRYLVKRTGEKVFLECVQDMDHENMFWYRQDPGLGLRLIYFSYDVKMKEKGDIPEGYSVSREKKERFSLILESASTNQTSMYLCASTETGGARQPQHFGDGTRLSIL.

This sequence joins TRBV29-1 and TRBJ2-3, with D possibly matching TRBD1 (6 bases). Germline V gene data show CDR1 as SQVTM and CDR2 as ANQGSEA. This CDR3 has 15 residues. V lost 0 bases and J 5 bases, leaving 15 bases between the germline ends. CDR3 residues: CSVEEHTGLRDTQYF. For the CDR3, the DNA is TGCAGCGTTGAAGAACACACAGGGCTGAGAGATACGCAGTATTTT.

The rearrangement joins TRBV9 to TRBJ2-5, with 7 bases matching TRBD2. CDR3 length equals 14 residues. V shed 2 bases and J 5 bases; nucleotides not matched to a gene: 6. CDR1 is SGDLS and CDR2 is YYNGEE in the germline V gene. The CDR3 here is CASSVLPSGETQYF. CDR3 sequence (DNA): TGTGCCAGCAGCGTTCTCCCTAGCGGTGAGACCCAGTACTTC.

V gene TRBV5-1 combines with J gene TRBJ1-2; 7 bases are a match to TRBD1. The germline V gene has CDR1 SGHRS and CDR2 YFSETQ. V gave up 2 bases and J gave up 6 bases; unmatched junction bases: 7. The CDR3 runs 14 residues. The CDR3 nucleotides read TGCGCCAGCAGCTTTGGAGGGGGCGCAGATGGCTACACCTTC. Amino acid sequence: CASSFGGGADGYTF. Complete variable domain (other parts from reference TRBV5-1 and TRBJ1-2): KAGVTQTPRYLIKTRGQQVTLSCSPISGHRSVSWYQQTPGQGLQFLFEYFSETQRNKGNFPGRFSGRQFSNSRSEMNVSTLELGDSALYLCASSFGGGADGYTFGSGTRLTVV.

This clone was found once. The chain recombines TRBV7-9 with TRBJ2-7, with 9 bases lining up with TRBD1. This CDR3 is 17 amino acids long. After removal of 4 bases from V and 4 bases from J, the junction contained 14 bases not matched to a gene. From germline, CDR1 is SEHNR and CDR2 FQNEAQ (reference sequence). For the CDR3, the DNA is TGTGCCAGCAGCTATACGGGACAGGGTCACCGAGGGTACGAGCAGTACTTC. Its protein is CASSYTGQGHRGYEQYF. The full variable domain, its missing parts supplied by reference TRBV7-9 and TRBJ2-7, is DTGVSQNPRHKITKRGQNVTFRCDPISEHNRLYWYRQTLGQGPEFLTYFQNEAQLEKSRLLSDRFSAERPKGSFSTLEIQRTEQGDSAMYLCASSYTGQGHRGYEQYFGPGTRLTVT.

The genes are TRBV7-8 and TRBJ2-2, with TRBD1 identical over 8 bases. The CDR3 runs 14 residues. The V gene end was trimmed by 0 bases and the J gene end by 6 bases; junction bases not matched to a gene: 0. The germline gives CDR1 SGHVS, CDR2 FQNEAQ. For the CDR3, the DNA is TGTGCCAGCAGCTTAGCGACAGGGGCCGGGGAGCTGTTTTTT. Translating gives CASSLATGAGELFF.

The chain uses TRBV6-6 and TRBJ1-1; no firm D call. This CDR3 spans 16 amino acids. The germline V gene encodes CDR1 MNHNY and CDR2 SVGAGI (reference sequence). Trimming cost V 0 bases and J 1 base, with 12 bases left between them. In DNA form, the CDR3 reads TGTGCCAGCAGTTACTCGGCAGAAAGGCCGAACACTGAAGCTTTCTTT. This translates into CASSYSAERPNTEAFF.

This chain uses TRBV5-1 with TRBJ1-1, with TRBD1 as a possible D gene (5 bases). The germline V and J ends were trimmed by 4 bases and 1 base, with 14 bases remaining between them. The CDR3 runs 15 residues. CDR1 and CDR2 (germline): SGHRS, YFSETQ. The CDR3 region has the DNA TGCGCCAGCAGCCTCACGACAGCGGCGAACACTGAAGCTTTCTTT. Amino acid sequence: CASSLTTAANTEAFF.

The chain has TRBV28 and TRBJ1-1, with TRBD1 as a possible D gene (5 bases). The CDR3 totals 15 residues. Germline V gene data show CDR1 as MDHEN and CDR2 as SYDVKM. With 6 bases removed from V and 0 bases from J, the gap between germline ends came to 14 bases. The CDR3 loop reads CASRWARGMNTEAFF. In nucleotides, the CDR3 is TGTGCCAGCAGATGGGCTCGGGGCATGAACACTGAAGCTTTCTTT.

V and J are TRBV30 and TRBJ1-1; 7 bases are a match to TRBD1. Unmatched junction bases numbered 4, after V lost 8 bases and J lost 1 base. Germline V gene data show CDR1 as GTSNPN and CDR2 as SVGIG (reference sequence). This CDR3 has 12 residues. The CDR3 reads CALDRENTEAFF. The CDR3 DNA sequence: TGTGCCCTAGACAGGGAGAACACTGAAGCTTTCTTT.

This chain uses TRBV5-4 with TRBJ2-6; D is uncertain. The length of the CDR3 is 15 residues. Germline V gene sequence: CDR1 SGHNT, CDR2 YYREEE (reference sequence). Trimming shortened V by 4 bases and J by 0 bases, and 8 bases separated the two germline ends. This CDR3 reads CASSAVISGANVLTF. The CDR3 nucleotides read TGTGCCAGCAGCGCGGTAATCTCTGGGGCCAACGTCCTGACTTTC. Full variable domain (rest looked up from reference TRBV5-4 and TRBJ2-6): ETGVTQSPTHLIKTRGQQVTLRCSSQSGHNTVSWYQQALGQGPQFIFQYYREEENGRGNFPPRFSGLQFPNYSSELNVNALELDDSALYLCASSAVISGANVLTFGAGSRLTVL.

This chain joins TRBV7-2 and TRBJ2-3; no clear D. The CDR3 has 14 residues. CDR1 is SGHTA and CDR2 is FQGNSA in the germline V gene. V was cut by 5 bases and J by 3 bases, with 12 bases left in between. The CDR3 nucleotides are TGTGCCAGCAGCCCCCTCGGGCGGACAGATACGCAGTATTTT. As protein: CASSPLGRTDTQYF.

This rearrangement joins TRBV7-9 to TRBJ1-2; TRBD1 matches at 10 bases. Germline V lookup: CDR1 SEHNR, CDR2 FQNEAQ (reference sequence). There are 14 residues in the CDR3. The ends lost 6 bases at V and 5 bases at J; junction bases unmatched: 6. The CDR3 spells CASSLGQGEYGYTF. The DNA of the CDR3 is TGTGCCAGCAGTCTAGGACAGGGGGAATATGGCTACACCTTC.

V is TRBV6-1 and J is TRBJ2-7, with TRBD1 identical over 7 bases. Trimming cost V 6 bases and J 8 bases; bases outside gene matches: 10. There are 13 residues in the CDR3. Germline CDR1 MNHNS, CDR2 SASEGT. CDR3 residues: CASRPPGRGKQYF. In DNA, the CDR3 is TGTGCCAGCAGGCCCCCCGGCAGGGGGAAGCAGTACTTC.

This chain links TRBV7-2 with TRBJ2-7; TRBD2 agrees at 12 bases. The V gene end was trimmed by 5 bases and the J gene end by 6 bases; junction bases not matched to a gene: 5. This CDR3 comprises 14 residues. Germline V CDR1 and CDR2: SGHTA, FQGNSA. The CDR3 DNA reads as TGTGCCAGCAGCAGGACTAGCGGGATTGGCGAGCAGTACTTC. Protein product: CASSRTSGIGEQYF.

This clone was observed once. This chain uses TRBV7-9 with TRBJ2-3; D gene uncertain. This CDR3 is 15 amino acids long. Trimming shortened V by 5 bases and J by 0 bases, and 12 bases separated the two germline ends. Germline V CDR1 and CDR2: SEHNR, FQNEAQ (reference sequence). In DNA, the CDR3 is TGTGCCAGCAGCCCGATTTCGGCTAGCACAGATACGCAGTATTTT. This sequence encodes CASSPISASTDTQYF.

The chain employs TRBV7-8 and TRBJ1-1; D may be TRBD1 (5 bases). CDR1 SGHVS and CDR2 FQNEAQ come from the germline V gene. V was cut by 1 base and J by 4 bases, with 10 bases left in between. There are 14 residues in the CDR3. CDR3 DNA: TGTGCCAGCAGCTTAGTGGGGGGGAGCACTGAAGCTTTCTTT. This gives the protein CASSLVGGSTEAFF.